This is a list of T cell receptor beta chains from one sample in a study of OX40 agonist ivuxolimab in advanced cancers. The protocol was immunoSEQ multiplex PCR, while the TCRdb copy is restricted to in-frame clones and leaves out a portion. The sample lists about 48,000 clones, 79% occurring once. The source was CD4+ or CD8+ T cells sorted from blood, collected in a trial of the OX40 agonist ivuxolimab. The receptors here all came from an adult with an advanced solid tumor such as melanoma, head and neck, liver or kidney cancer. Each CDR3 is given without its conserved first and last residue. A row's size may be missing; if present it is once, few, many or a size class.

v_gene,j_gene,abundance,CDR3aa
TRBV27,TRBJ1-2,-,ANREGNGYT
TRBV7-9,TRBJ2-7,-,ASSLAGEGAEQY
TRBV28,TRBJ1-1,-,ASSLQGVVGTEAF
TRBV19,TRBJ2-2,-,AAKDTGELF
TRBV7-9,TRBJ1-5,-,ASSLGGGGQPQH
TRBV6-5,TRBJ1-1,-,ASSYLQGNTEAF
TRBV7-3,TRBJ2-5,-,ASSLTGSQETQY
TRBV4-1,TRBJ2-1,-,ASSQEILAGADNEQF
TRBV13,TRBJ1-2,few,ASSFGQNYGYT
TRBV19,TRBJ2-1,-,ASSIAAPAYNEQF
TRBV5-5,TRBJ1-3,-,ASSLYNTIY
TRBV19,TRBJ1-5,few,ASGDRVQPQH
TRBV29-1,TRBJ1-1,-,SGGQTTGSTEAF
TRBV5-5,TRBJ1-6,-,ASSLLSPLGRDSPLH
TRBV5-1,TRBJ1-4,-,ASSLERHTTNEKLF
TRBV4-3,TRBJ2-1,-,ASSQEVMGQGEQF
TRBV11-2,TRBJ2-5,few,ASSFSRVGETQY
TRBV19,TRBJ1-6,-,ASSPPGRGYNSPLH
TRBV28,TRBJ1-4,once,ASSPVATNEKLF
TRBV28,TRBJ1-1,-,ASSTTGNTEAF
TRBV5-4,TRBJ1-6,once,ASSLEQGSPSPLH
TRBV21-1,TRBJ2-2,-,ASSPGLAPGELF
TRBV7-9,TRBJ2-1,-,ASSLEWVGGDYNEQF
TRBV2,TRBJ1-4,-,ASIRRRDGNEKLF
TRBV19,TRBJ1-1,-,ASSIRHSRNTEAF
TRBV29-1,TRBJ2-2,-,SVSGTANMGTGELF
TRBV30,TRBJ1-2,-,AWSVSGTTGRGYT
TRBV25-1,TRBJ1-2,-,ASSAPTASNYGYT
TRBV9,TRBJ2-1,-,ASSVSASNEQF
TRBV7-6,TRBJ1-2,-,ASSLGGYNGYT
TRBV19,TRBJ2-1,few,ASSMVDSYNEQF
TRBV7-2,TRBJ2-7,once,ASSSNPNYEQY
TRBV6-5,TRBJ1-1,few,ASSYIRDRNTEAF
TRBV4-1,TRBJ2-7,-,ASSQVGQGSYEQY
TRBV5-4,TRBJ1-2,-,ASSLEPQGGYT
TRBV5-1,TRBJ2-3,-,ASSLAAAGGPMDTQY
TRBV18,TRBJ1-1,-,ASSAGPPSGLANTEAF
TRBV10-2,TRBJ2-1,-,ASNPTSGGFTLYNEQF
TRBV2,TRBJ2-3,-,ASRRGAGANTDTQY
TRBV19,TRBJ2-2,-,ASSWIAGTGELF
TRBV7-2,TRBJ2-7,once,ASSLEWGLAGDEQY
TRBV6-5,TRBJ1-3,-,ASSVRNSRNTIY
TRBV10-3,TRBJ2-7,-,AISELGQGYEQY
TRBV6-6,TRBJ1-1,-,ASSYSGQGAYTEAF
TRBV2,TRBJ1-2,-,ASAVEVAGKGYT
TRBV18,TRBJ2-7,-,ASSPTVTLTGSFYEQY
TRBV5-1,TRBJ2-3,few,ASSVLTSGSTDTQY
TRBV9,TRBJ1-6,once,ASSAGTYNSPLH